This T cell receptor (beta chain) was found in a study of blood T cell repertoires in COVID-19. The wider study: The analysed material was cDNA or gDNA that came from T cells, B-cell-depleted T cells, or PBMCs.

Germline V gene data show CDR1 as LGHDT and CDR2 as YNNKEL (reference sequence). CDR3 size: 14 residues. Between the trimmed V and J ends, which lost 1 base and 5 bases, there was a span of 8 bases. Study processing details: Amplifying reference gene primers gave estimates of nucleated cell counts. The repertoire was sequenced with immunoSEQ multiplex PCR; TCRdb's copy has only in-frame clones and lacks some. V and J calls and clone size follow that table, whereas D and trimming were derived from the DNA. There are a few hundred thousand clones in the sample; 85% to 90% occur only once, and about 1.2% lies in the top ten. Cohorts were determined from participant-reported clinical history.

The clonotype originates from a woman under 30 who had recovered from COVID-19. This chain connects TRBV3-1 (or the pseudogene TRBV3-2) to TRBJ1-4; D gene ambiguous. Sequencing used PBMCs or T cells enriched from blood (not recorded which). CDR3 sequence: CASSQGAGNEKLFF. The CDR3 coding sequence is TGTGCCAGCAGCCAAGGGGCTGGAAATGAAAAACTGTTTTTT.